The 11 T cell receptor beta chains given below trace back to one sample, sequenced in a study of cytomegalovirus exposure and HLA in healthy donors. The PCR used 60 Vbeta and 13 Jbeta primers. The table came from immunoSEQ multiplex PCR; TCRdb's copy has only in-frame clones and leaves some out. The sample yields about 98,000 clones, 75% to 85% seen once. The sequenced sample consisted of PBMCs. These receptors were obtained from a man between 18 and 29 years old in good health and CMV-seropositive.

The gene calls are TRBV5-4 and TRBJ2-1, with D possibly matching TRBD2 (7 bases). CDR3 length: 16 residues. Germline CDR1 is SGHNT and CDR2 is YYREEE (reference sequence). Trimming took 4 bases from V and 0 from J, leaving 14 bases between them. CDR3 DNA: TGTGCCAGCAGCCCTGGGGGGGCGAGCTCCTACAATGAGCAGTTCTTC. Translation: CASSPGGASSYNEQFF.

The V gene is TRBV12-1, the J gene TRBJ2-5; the table assigns TRBD2, which was not confirmed against the DNA. TRBV12-1 is marked as a pseudogene. There are 13 residues in the CDR3. The CDR3 bases are TGTGCCAGCAGCTTCCGACTTGAAGAGACCCAGTACTTC. This translates into CASSFRLEETQYF.

This chain uses TRBV10-3 with TRBJ2-5, with D possibly being TRBD2 (6 bases). CDR3 size: 16 residues. CDR1 and CDR2 from the germline V gene are ENHRY and SYGVKD. Trimming shortened V by 10 bases and J by 3 bases, and 24 bases separated the two germline ends. CDR3 protein: CATQQLASNSKETQYF. CDR3 bases: TGTGCCACCCAACAGCTAGCGTCAAACTCTAAAGAGACCCAGTACTTC.

The rearrangement links TRBV9 to TRBJ1-4; D not certain. Trimming left V 0 bases short and J 5 bases short, with 11 bases between. Germline V gives CDR1 SGDLS, CDR2 YYNGEE. There are 15 residues in the CDR3. The CDR3 nucleotides read TGTGCCAGCAGCGTAGCTCTGGGAGGGAATGAAAAACTGTTTTTT. Its protein is CASSVALGGNEKLFF.

This rearrangement joins TRBV6-1 to TRBJ1-6, with 10 bases that match TRBD1. The V gene end was trimmed by 5 bases and the J gene end by 7 bases; junction bases not matched to a gene: 5. Germline CDR1 MNHNS, CDR2 SASEGT. This CDR3 contains 15 residues. The chain's CDR3 is CASSPRDRGNSPLHF. Written as DNA, the CDR3 is TGTGCCAGCAGTCCCCGGGACAGGGGAAATTCACCCCTCCACTTT.

This chain links TRBV2 with TRBJ2-7; 7 positions match TRBD1. The CDR3 totals 16 residues. J gave up 0 bases and V 0 bases, and 5 bases lay outside the gene matches. Germline values: CDR1 SNHLY, CDR2 FYNNEI. CDR3 sequence (DNA): TGTGCCAGCAGTGAAGCTCGGACAGGCCGCTCCTACGAGCAGTACTTC. Translation gives CASSEARTGRSYEQYF. Drawing the rest from reference TRBV2 and TRBJ2-7, the complete variable domain is EPEVTQTPSHQVTQMGQEVILRCVPISNHLYFYWYRQILGQKVEFLVSFYNNEISEKSEIFDDQFSVERPDGSNFTLKIRSTKLEDSAMYFCASSEARTGRSYEQYFGPGTRLTVT.

The chain recombines TRBV5-1 with TRBJ2-7; TRBD1 might be the D (6 bases). V was shortened by 0 bases and J by 3 bases, with 7 bases between the two germline ends. Germline V gene lookup returns CDR1 SGHRS and CDR2 YFSETQ. The CDR3 totals 13 residues. The CDR3 DNA follows: TGCGCCAGCAGCTTGGGACAGGACTACGAGCAGTACTTC. Translating gives CASSLGQDYEQYF.

This chain joins TRBV5-1 and TRBJ2-7; 8 bases line up with TRBD1. V trimming: 4 bases; J trimming: 5 bases; junction bases outside the gene matches: 5. Germline CDR1 and CDR2: SGHRS and YFSETQ. This CDR3 contains 13 residues. The CDR3 sequence: CASSPTGAHEQYF. CDR3 nucleotides: TGCGCCAGCAGCCCGACAGGGGCCCACGAGCAGTACTTC.

This CDR3 is CASSVADTQYF. The CDR3 DNA follows: TGTGCCAGCAGTGTTGCGGATACGCAGTATTTT. The chain employs TRBV2 and TRBJ2-3; no clear D. The length of the CDR3 is 11 residues. V lost 4 bases and J lost 6, with 5 bases in between. Looked up from germline, CDR1 is SNHLY and CDR2 is FYNNEI.

The chain links TRBV21-1 to TRBJ2-1; the table's D call TRBD2 went unverified against the DNA. TRBV21-1 represents a pseudogene. There are 18 residues in the CDR3. This CDR3 is CASSTGLAGGSSYNEQFF. In DNA, the CDR3 is TGTGCCAGCAGCACCGGACTAGCGGGGGGGTCCTCCTACAATGAGCAGTTCTTC.

The genes are TRBV30 and TRBJ1-1; no definite D call. V dropped 2 bases and J dropped 5 bases, with 6 bases sitting between them. CDR1 GTSNPN and CDR2 SVGIG come from the germline V gene (reference sequence). CDR3 size: 11 residues. CDR3 amino acids: CAWSRETEAFF. DNA for the CDR3: TGTGCCTGGAGTCGGGAAACTGAAGCTTTCTTT.